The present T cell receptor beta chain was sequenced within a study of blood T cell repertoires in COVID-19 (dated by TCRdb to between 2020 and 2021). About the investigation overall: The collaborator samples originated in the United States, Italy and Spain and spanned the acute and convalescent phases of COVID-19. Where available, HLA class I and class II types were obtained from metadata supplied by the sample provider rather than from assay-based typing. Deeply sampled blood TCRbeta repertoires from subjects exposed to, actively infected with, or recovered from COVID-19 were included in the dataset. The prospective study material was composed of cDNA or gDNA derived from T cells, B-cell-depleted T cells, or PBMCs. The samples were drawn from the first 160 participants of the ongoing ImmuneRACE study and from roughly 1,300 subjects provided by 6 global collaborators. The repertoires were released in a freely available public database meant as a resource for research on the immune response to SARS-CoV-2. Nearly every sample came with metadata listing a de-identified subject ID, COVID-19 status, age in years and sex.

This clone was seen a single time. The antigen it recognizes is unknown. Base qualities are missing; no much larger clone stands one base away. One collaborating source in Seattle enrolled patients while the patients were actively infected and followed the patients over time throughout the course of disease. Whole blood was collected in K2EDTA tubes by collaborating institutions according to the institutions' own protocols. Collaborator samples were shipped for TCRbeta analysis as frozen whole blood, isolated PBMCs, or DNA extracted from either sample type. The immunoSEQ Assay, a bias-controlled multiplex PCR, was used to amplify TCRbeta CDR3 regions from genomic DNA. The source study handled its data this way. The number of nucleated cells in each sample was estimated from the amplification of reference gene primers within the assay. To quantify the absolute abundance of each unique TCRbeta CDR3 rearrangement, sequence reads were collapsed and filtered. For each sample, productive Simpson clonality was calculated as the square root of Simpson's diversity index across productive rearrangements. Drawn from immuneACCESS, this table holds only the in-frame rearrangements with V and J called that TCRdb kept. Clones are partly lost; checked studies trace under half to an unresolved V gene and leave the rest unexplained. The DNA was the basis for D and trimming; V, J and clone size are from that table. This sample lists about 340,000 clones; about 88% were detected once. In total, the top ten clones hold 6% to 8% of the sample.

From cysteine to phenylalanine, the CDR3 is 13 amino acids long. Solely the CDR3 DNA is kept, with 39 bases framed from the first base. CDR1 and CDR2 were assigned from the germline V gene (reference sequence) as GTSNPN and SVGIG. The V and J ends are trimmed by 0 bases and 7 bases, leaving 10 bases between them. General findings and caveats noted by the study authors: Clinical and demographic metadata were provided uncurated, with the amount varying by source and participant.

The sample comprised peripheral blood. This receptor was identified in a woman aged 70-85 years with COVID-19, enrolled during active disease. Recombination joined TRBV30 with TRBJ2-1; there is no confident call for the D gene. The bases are TGTGCCTGGAGTGTCGGCCGAGCGAATGAGCAGTTCTTC. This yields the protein CAWSVGRANEQFF.